This T cell receptor beta chain was profiled in a study of CD8 T cells in Susac syndrome. Study-wide results and limits: The study's TCR sequencing and HLA analysis drew on a certain number of individuals. That number was acknowledged as relatively small.

cDNA came from approximately 0.5 to 1 ug RNA primed by random hexamers. Amplification of TCR beta CDR3 was carried out by immunoSEQ multiplex PCR, which covered 54 Vbeta and 13 Jbeta segments. Each CDR3 protein is one row after TCRdb ran MiXCR on the immunoSEQ multiplex PCR reads. The repertoire holds 200,000 to 250,000 distinct CDR3 sequences, with roughly 90% as singletons. TEMRA cells were FACS-enriched, with CD8+ and CD4+ T cells isolated negatively. The V gene lost 5 bases and the J gene lost 0 bases, with 8 bases spanning the gap. CDR3 length: 14 amino acids. Germline loops: CDR1 SGHVS, CDR2 FNYEAQ. The count of this clonotype is one. Its antigen is unknown.

This receptor was obtained from a human donor with multiple sclerosis. This rearrangement joins TRBV7-6 to TRBJ1-5; D gene uncertain. The specimen sequenced was CD8+ T cells from PBMCs. The CDR3 bases are TGTGCCAGCAGCCCCGGACTTAGCAATCAGCCCCAGCATTTT. The encoded protein is CASSPGLSNQPQHF.